The rows below give T cell receptor beta chains drawn from one sample of a study of shared clonotypes between healthy human individuals. Assay used: immunoSEQ multiplex PCR; TCRdb lists only in-frame clones, some missing. The data show over 2,000,000 clones, 93% seen once. The sample consisted of naive CD8+ T cells from PBMCs. These receptors originate from a young man in good health. Some clones in this sample may be carry-over from other donors' samples. Both conserved end residues are part of each CDR3. The D gene is left open where the match is weak. Expanded clones are given a class, and other clones once, few, many or no size at all.

size	D	V	J	CDR3	DNA
.	.	TRBV23-1	TRBJ2-3	CASSDTQYF	TGCGCCAGCAGTGATACGCAGTATTTT
.	.	TRBV7-9	TRBJ2-7	CASSSRTFTYEQYF	TGTGCCAGCAGCTCCCGGACATTTACCTACGAGCAGTACTTC
.	TRBD2	TRBV6-5	TRBJ2-1	CASSYGLAAYNEQFF	TGTGCCAGCAGTTACGGACTAGCGGCCTACAATGAGCAGTTCTTC
.	.	TRBV27	TRBJ1-1	CASSWDANTEAFF	TGTGCCAGCAGCTGGGACGCGAACACTGAAGCTTTCTTT
once	.	TRBV27	TRBJ2-1	CASSWLASYNEQFF	TGTGCCAGCAGTTGGCTAGCGAGCTACAATGAGCAGTTCTTC
.	.	TRBV4-1	TRBJ2-1	CASSQSRSSYNEQFF	TGCGCCAGCAGCCAAAGCAGGAGCTCCTACAATGAGCAGTTCTTC
.	TRBD1	TRBV9	TRBJ1-2	CASSVARQGQNGYTF	TGTGCCAGCAGCGTAGCCCGACAGGGACAGAATGGCTACACCTTC
.	.	TRBV13	TRBJ2-7	CASSLRGGSYEQYF	TGTGCCAGCAGCTTACGTGGCGGCTCCTACGAGCAGTACTTC
.	.	TRBV5-5	TRBJ2-7	CASSLVPGNYEQYF	TGTGCCAGCAGTTTGGTCCCGGGGAACTACGAGCAGTACTTC
.	.	TRBV28	TRBJ2-1	CASSFVRVTSTNEQFF	TGTGCCAGCAGTTTTGTTCGGGTTACTAGCACCAATGAGCAGTTCTTC
.	TRBD1	TRBV14	TRBJ2-1	CASSQWQGEYNEQFF	TGTGCCAGCAGCCAATGGCAGGGGGAGTACAATGAGCAGTTCTTC
.	TRBD2	TRBV7-6	TRBJ2-5	CASSLSLAGGPQETQYF	TGTGCCAGCAGCCTCTCACTAGCGGGAGGGCCTCAAGAGACCCAGTACTTC
.	TRBD1	TRBV6-5	TRBJ1-1	CASSPGTANTEAFF	TGTGCCAGCAGCCCCGGGACAGCGAACACTGAAGCTTTCTTT